This T cell receptor beta chain was retrieved from a study of CD8+ T cells in alopecia areata (dated by TCRdb to 2017 to 2018). Some background on the complete study: The treated patients, all with moderate-to-severe alopecia areata, were enrolled in an open-label pilot trial of oral tofacitinib given at 5 to 10 mg twice daily. Patients stayed on tofacitinib for 6 to 18 months and then had 6 months of follow-up off drug so that delayed response and recurrence could be assessed. The study used high-throughput TCRbeta sequencing to examine T cell clonal expansion in alopecia areata, in both the C3H/HeJ mouse model and human patients. Biopsies were taken from tofacitinib-treated patients at baseline and again at 4 and 24 weeks into treatment, and several of those patients also had a later scalp biopsy. TCRbeta CDR3 regions were amplified by immunoSEQ multiplex PCR with 35 Vbeta forward and 13 Jbeta reverse primers. In humans, TCRbeta sequencing was performed on scalp tissue and on sorted CD4+ and CD8+ peripheral blood T cells from healthy controls and from patients with patchy or totalis/universalis alopecia areata. Clonality in the scalp was compared among normal scalp (n=4), patchy alopecia areata scalp (n=8), and alopecia totalis/universalis scalp (n=8). RNA came from the PAXgene miRNA kit for fixed scalp, the miRNeasy kit for PBMCs, and the RNeasy kit for mouse skin. Overall results and qualifications from the work: Shared TCR sequences between patients were less evident than in mice, which may be partly attributable to HLA diversity in the patient population. Lesional scalp, especially in alopecia totalis/universalis, showed higher clonality and more expanded CD8+ clones than normal scalp, suggesting antigenic drive. Resident alphabeta T cells in normal human skin are also sequenced, complicating scalp TCR repertoire analysis, unlike mouse skin dominated by gammadelta T cells.

Libraries were prepared through the immunoSEQ multiplex PCR assay. For TCR sequencing, RNA was extracted from every sample and reverse transcribed into cDNA to serve as template. First-strand cDNA was synthesized using SuperScript III with a 2:1 mix of oligo-dT and random hexamers. Amplification bias was assessed with a synthetic immune receptor repertoire, and residual bias was removed computationally. As for how the authors treated the data: Raw reads were preprocessed for error removal, and CDR3 was defined according to IMGT conventions as running from the conserved cysteine to phenylalanine. Clonality was computed by normalizing Shannon entropy by log2 of the number of productive unique TCRs and subtracting the result from 1. Whether scalp clones were CD4 or CD8 was inferred by matching scalp TCRbeta sequences against CD4 and CD8 repertoires sorted from blood. The immuneACCESS repertoire file appears here via TCRdb, limited to in-frame rearrangements. These files lack a portion of the clones; in checked studies, under half of the deficit traces to unresolved V genes, and the cause of the others is not known. Clone size and the V and J calls come from that table; the DNA yielded D and trimming. The sample table shows roughly 140,000 clones, and about half are seen once. The ten largest clonotypes hold 0.99% of the sample.

Remarks on this clone: What antigen it recognizes has not been identified. No base quality information exists; no much larger clone differs at one position.

CDR1 and CDR2 (SQVTM, ANQGSEA) derive from the germline V gene. The CDR3 goes from the cysteine to the phenylalanine over 13 residues. The entry retains the CDR3 DNA only, 39 bases that are in frame from base 1. V lost 7 bases and J lost 4 bases, and the count of bases not matched to a germline gene is 7. This specimen's time point label, per the study, means: baseline before oral tofacitinib. Peripheral blood and lesional scalp punch biopsies were obtained from patients with alopecia areata. PBMCs were separated by density centrifugation and stained for CD3, CD4 and CD8, after which CD4+ and CD8+ T cells were sorted on a FACSAria.

Here the sequenced sample was CD4+ T cells sorted from blood, taken at week 0. This TCR derives from a human donor with alopecia areata. The chain is encoded by TRBV29-1 joined to TRBJ2-7, with 10 bases in between that match TRBD1. The sequenced DNA: TGCAGCGGAAGGGACAGGGGAGGGTACGAGCAGTACTTC. Its coded protein is CSGRDRGGYEQYF.